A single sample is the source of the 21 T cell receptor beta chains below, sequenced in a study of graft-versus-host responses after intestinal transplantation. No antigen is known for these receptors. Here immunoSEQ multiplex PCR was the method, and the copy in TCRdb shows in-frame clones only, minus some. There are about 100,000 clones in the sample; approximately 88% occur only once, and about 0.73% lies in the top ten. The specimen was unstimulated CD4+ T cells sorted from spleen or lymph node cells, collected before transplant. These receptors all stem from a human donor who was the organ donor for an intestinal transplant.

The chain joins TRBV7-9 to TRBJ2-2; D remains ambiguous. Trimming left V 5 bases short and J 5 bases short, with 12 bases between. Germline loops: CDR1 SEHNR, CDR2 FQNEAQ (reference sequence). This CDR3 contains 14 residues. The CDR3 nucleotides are TGTGCCAGCAGCCACCTCCGACAAACCGGGGAGCTGTTTTTT. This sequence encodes CASSHLRQTGELFF.

The CDR3, as DNA: TGTGCCAGCAGCCCTACCCTAGCGGGGCGTCTGTTGGGCACCGGGGAGCTGTTTTTT. Amino acid sequence: CASSPTLAGRLLGTGELFF. The J gene is TRBJ2-2, the V gene TRBV9; 9 positions match TRBD2. V was pared by 4 bases and J by 4 bases, with 17 bases of the junction left unmatched. Germline-derived CDR1 and CDR2 are SGDLS and YYNGEE. This CDR3 has 19 amino acids. The full variable domain, its missing parts supplied by reference TRBV9 and TRBJ2-2, is DSGVTQTPKHLITATGQRVTLRCSPRSGDLSVYWYQQSLDQGLQFLIQYYNGEERAKGNILERFSAQQFPDLHSELNLSSLELGDSALYFCASSPTLAGRLLGTGELFFGEGSRLTVL.

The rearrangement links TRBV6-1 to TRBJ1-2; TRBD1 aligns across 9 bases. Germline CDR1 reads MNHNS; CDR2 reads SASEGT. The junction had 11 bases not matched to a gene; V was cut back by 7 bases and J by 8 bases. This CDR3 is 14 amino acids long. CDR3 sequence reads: CASIGTGTANGYTF. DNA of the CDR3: TGTGCCAGCATCGGGACAGGGACGGCAAACGGCTACACCTTC.

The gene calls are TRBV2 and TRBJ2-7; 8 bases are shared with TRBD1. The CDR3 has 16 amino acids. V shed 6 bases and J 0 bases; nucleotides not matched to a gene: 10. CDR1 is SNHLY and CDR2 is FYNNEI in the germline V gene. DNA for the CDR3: TGTGCCAGCAGGAAAATCCCGGGACAGGACTCCTACGAGCAGTACTTC. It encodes CASRKIPGQDSYEQYF. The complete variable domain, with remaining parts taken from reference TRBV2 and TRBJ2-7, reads EPEVTQTPSHQVTQMGQEVILRCVPISNHLYFYWYRQILGQKVEFLVSFYNNEISEKSEIFDDQFSVERPDGSNFTLKIRSTKLEDSAMYFCASRKIPGQDSYEQYFGPGTRLTVT.

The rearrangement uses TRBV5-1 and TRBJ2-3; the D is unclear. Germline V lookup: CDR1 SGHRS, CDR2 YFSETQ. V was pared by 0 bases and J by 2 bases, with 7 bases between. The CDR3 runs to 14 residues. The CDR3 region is CASSLERVTDTQYF. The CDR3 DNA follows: TGCGCCAGCAGCTTGGAGCGCGTCACAGATACGCAGTATTTT.

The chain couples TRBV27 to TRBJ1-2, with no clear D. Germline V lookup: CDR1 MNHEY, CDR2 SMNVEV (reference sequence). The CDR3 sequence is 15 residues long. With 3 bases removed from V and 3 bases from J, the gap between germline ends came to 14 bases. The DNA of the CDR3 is TGTGCCAGCAGTTTGTCGCGACAACCACACTATGGCTACACCTTC. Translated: CASSLSRQPHYGYTF.

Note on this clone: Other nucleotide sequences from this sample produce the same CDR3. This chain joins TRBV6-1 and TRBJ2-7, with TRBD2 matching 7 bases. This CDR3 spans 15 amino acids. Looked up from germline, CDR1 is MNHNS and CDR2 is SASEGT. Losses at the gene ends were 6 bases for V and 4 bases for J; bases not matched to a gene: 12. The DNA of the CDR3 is TGTGCCAGCAGGCCGGGACTGGCGGGAGCTTACGAGCAGTACTTC. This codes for CASRPGLAGAYEQYF.

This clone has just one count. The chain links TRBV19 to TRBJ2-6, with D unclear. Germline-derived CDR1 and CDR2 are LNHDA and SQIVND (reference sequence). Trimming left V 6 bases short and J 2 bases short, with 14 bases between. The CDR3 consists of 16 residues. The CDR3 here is CASSHSTVAGANVLTF. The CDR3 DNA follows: TGTGCCAGTAGCCACTCGACCGTGGCTGGGGCCAACGTCCTGACTTTC.

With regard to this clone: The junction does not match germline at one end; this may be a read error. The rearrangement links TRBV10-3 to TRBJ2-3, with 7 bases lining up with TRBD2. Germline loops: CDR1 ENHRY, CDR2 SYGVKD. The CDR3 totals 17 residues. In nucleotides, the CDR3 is TGTGTCATCAGTGAGCGCCCTGCGGGAGTTGGGGCAGATACGCAGTATTTT. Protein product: CVISERPAGVGADTQYF.

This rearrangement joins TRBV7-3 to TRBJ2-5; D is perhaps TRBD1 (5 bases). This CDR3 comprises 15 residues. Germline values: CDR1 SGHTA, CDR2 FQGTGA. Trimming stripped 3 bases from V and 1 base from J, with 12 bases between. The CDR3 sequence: CASSLSRGPQETQYF. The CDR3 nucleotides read TGTGCCAGCAGCTTGAGTAGGGGTCCCCAAGAGACCCAGTACTTC. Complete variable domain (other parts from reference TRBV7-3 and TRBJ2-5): GAGVSQTPSNKVTEKGKYVELRCDPISGHTALYWYRQSLGQGPEFLIYFQGTGAADDSGLPNDRFFAVRPEGSVSTLKIQRTERGDSAVYLCASSLSRGPQETQYFGPGTRLLVL.

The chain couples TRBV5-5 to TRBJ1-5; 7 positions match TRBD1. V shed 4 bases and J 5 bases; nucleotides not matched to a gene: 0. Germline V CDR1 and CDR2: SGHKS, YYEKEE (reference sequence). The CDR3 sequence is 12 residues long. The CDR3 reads CASSDRDQPQHF. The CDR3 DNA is TGTGCCAGCAGCGACAGGGATCAGCCCCAGCATTTT.

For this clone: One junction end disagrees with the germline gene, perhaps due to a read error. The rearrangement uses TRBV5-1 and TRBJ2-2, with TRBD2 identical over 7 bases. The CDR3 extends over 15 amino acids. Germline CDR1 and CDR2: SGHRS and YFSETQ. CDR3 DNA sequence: TGCGCCAGCAGCGCCGGGCTAGCGGCCACCGGGGGGCTGTTTTTT. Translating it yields CASSAGLAATGGLFF. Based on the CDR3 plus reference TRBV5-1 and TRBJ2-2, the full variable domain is KAGVTQTPRYLIKTRGQQVTLSCSPISGHRSVSWYQQTPGQGLQFLFEYFSETQRNKGNFPGRFSGRQFSNSRSEMNVSTLELGDSALYLCASSAGLAATGGLFFGEGSRLTVL.

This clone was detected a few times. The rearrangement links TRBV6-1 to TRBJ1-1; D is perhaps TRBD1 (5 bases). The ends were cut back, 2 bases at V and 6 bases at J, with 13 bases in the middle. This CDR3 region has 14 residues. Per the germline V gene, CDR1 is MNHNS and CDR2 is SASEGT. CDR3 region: CASSEQTARPEAFF. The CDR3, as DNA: TGTGCCAGCAGTGAACAGACAGCCCGGCCTGAAGCTTTCTTT.

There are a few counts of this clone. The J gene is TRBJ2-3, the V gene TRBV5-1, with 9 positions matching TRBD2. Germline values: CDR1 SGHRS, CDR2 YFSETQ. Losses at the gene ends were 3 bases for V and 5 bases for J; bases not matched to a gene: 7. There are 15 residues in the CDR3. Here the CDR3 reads CASSCVRGGEDTQYF. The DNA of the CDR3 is TGCGCCAGCAGCTGTGTTCGCGGGGGGGAAGATACGCAGTATTTT.

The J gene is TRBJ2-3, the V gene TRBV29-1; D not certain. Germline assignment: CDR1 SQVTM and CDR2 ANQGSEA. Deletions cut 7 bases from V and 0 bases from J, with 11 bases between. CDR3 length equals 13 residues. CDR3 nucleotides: TGCAGCGCCCGGACCACTAGCACAGATACGCAGTATTTT. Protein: CSARTTSTDTQYF.

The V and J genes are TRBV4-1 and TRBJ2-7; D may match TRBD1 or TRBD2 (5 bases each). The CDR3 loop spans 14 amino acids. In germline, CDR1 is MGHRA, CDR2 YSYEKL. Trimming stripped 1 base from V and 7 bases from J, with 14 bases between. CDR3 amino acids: CASSQGHGAWEQYF. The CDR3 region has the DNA TGCGCCAGCAGCCAAGGACACGGGGCGTGGGAGCAGTACTTC.

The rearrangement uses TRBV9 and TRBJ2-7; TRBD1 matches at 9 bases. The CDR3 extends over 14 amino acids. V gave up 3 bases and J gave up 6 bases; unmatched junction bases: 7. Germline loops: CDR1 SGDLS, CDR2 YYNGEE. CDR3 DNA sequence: TGTGCCAGCAGCGCCCGGGACAGGGTGTCCGAGCAGTACTTC. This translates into CASSARDRVSEQYF.

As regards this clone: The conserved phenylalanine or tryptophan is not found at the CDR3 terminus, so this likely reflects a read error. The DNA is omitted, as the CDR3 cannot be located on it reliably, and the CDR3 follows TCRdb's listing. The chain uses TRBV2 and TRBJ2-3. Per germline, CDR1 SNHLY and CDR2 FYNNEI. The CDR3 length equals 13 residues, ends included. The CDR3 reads CASKTSRGAPPIG.

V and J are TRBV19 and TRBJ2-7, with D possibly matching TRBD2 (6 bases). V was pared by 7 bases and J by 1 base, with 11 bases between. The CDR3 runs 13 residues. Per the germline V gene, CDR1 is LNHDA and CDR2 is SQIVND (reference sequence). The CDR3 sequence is CASTRDGSYEQYF. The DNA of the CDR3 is TGTGCCAGTACGCGGGACGGTTCCTACGAGCAGTACTTC.

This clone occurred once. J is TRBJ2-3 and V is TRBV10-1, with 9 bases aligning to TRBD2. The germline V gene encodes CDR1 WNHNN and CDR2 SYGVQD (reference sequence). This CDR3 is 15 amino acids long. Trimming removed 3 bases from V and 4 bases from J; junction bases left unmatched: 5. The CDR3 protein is CASSDRAGGPDTQYF. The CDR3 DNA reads TGCGCCAGCAGTGACAGGGCGGGAGGGCCAGATACGCAGTATTTT.

CDR3 DNA sequence: TGTGCCAGCAGGGTAAGCCGCGGGGGCAGCTCCTACGAGCAGTACTTC. Residues: CASRVSRGGSSYEQYF. The chain employs TRBV2 and TRBJ2-7; D is perhaps TRBD2 (7 bases). CDR3 length: 16 residues. Germline V gene sequence: CDR1 SNHLY, CDR2 FYNNEI. Trimming took 6 bases from V and 0 from J, leaving 18 bases between them.